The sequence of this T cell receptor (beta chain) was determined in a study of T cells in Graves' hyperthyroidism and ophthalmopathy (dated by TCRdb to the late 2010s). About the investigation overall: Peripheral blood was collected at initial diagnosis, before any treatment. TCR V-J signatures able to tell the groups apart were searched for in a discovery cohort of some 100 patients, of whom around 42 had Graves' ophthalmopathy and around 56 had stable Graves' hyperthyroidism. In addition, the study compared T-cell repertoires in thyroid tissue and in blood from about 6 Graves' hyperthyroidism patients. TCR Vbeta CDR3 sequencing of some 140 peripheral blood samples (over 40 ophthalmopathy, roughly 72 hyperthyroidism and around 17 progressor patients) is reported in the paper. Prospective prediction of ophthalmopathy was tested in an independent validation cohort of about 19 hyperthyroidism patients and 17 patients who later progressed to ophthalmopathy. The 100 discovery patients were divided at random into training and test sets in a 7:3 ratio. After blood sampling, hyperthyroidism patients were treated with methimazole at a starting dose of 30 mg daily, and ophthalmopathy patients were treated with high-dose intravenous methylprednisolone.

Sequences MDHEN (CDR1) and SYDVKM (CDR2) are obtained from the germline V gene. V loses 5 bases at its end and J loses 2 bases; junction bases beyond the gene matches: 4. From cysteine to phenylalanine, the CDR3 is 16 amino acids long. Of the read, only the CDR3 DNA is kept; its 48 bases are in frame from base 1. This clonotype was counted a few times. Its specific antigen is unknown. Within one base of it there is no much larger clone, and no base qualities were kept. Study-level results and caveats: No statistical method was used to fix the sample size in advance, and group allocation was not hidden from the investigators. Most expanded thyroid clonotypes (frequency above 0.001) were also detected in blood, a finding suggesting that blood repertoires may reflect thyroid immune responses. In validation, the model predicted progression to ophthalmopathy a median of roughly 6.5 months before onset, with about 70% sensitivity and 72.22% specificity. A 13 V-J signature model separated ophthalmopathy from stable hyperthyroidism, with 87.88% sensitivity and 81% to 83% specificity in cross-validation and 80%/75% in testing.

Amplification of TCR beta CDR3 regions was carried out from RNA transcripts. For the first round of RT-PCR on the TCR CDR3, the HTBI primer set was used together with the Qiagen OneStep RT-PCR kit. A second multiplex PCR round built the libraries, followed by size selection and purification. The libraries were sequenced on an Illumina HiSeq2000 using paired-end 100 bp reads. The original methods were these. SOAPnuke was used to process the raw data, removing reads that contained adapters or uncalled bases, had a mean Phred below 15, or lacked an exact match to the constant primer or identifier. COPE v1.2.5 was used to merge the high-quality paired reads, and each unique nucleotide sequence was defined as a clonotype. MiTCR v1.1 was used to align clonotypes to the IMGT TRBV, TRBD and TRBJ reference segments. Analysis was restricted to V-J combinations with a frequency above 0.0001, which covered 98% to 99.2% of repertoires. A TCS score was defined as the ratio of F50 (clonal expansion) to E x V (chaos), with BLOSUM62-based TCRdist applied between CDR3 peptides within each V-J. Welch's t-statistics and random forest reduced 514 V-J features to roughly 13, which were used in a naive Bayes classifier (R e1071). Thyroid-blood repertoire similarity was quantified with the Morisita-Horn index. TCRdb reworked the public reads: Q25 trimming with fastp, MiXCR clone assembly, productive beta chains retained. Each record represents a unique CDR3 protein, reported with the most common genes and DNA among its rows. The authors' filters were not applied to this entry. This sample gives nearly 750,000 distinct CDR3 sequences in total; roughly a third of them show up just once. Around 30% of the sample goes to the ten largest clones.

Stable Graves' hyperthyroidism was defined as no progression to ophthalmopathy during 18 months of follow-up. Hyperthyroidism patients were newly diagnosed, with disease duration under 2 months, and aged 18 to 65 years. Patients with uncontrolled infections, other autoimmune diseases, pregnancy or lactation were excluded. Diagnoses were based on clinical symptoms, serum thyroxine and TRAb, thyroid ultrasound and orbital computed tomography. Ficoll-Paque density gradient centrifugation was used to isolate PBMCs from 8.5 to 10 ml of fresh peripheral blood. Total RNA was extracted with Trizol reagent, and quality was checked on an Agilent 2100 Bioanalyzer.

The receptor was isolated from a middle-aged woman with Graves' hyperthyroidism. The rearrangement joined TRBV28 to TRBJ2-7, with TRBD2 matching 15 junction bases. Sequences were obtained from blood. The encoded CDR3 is CASSPWTSGRAYEQYF. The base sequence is TGTGCCAGCAGTCCATGGACTAGCGGGAGGGCCTACGAGCAGTACTTC. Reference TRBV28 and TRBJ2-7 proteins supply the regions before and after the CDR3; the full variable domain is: DVKVTQSSRYLVKRTGEKVFLECVQDMDHENMFWYRQDPGLGLRLIYFSYDVKMKEKGDIPEGYSVSREKKERFSLILESASTNQTSMYLCASSPWTSGRAYEQYFGPGTRLTVT.